This entry describes one TCR beta chain. This specimen comes from a study of blood T cell repertoires in COVID-19. Study context: Samples came from the United States, Italy and Spain, spanning acute and convalescent COVID-19. T cells, B-cell-depleted T cells, or PBMCs provided the cDNA or gDNA that served as material.

Under the authors' procedure: Amplification with reference gene primers provided the estimates of nucleated cell counts. Assay: immunoSEQ multiplex PCR; the TCRdb copy retains only in-frame clones and omits some. D and trimming were read from the DNA, whereas the V and J calls and clone size are those reported in that table. Of approximately 50,000 clones listed, 75% to 95% are singletons. The receptor comes from a middle-aged man with acute or convalescent COVID-19. Sequencing used peripheral blood.

The CDR3 protein is CATRQQGNYGYTF. CDR3 nucleotide sequence: TGTGCCACCAGACAACAGGGGAACTATGGCTACACCTTC. The V call is TRBV10-3, the J call TRBJ1-2; 7 positions match TRBD1. This CDR3 has 13 amino acids. Trimming removed 10 bases from V and 2 bases from J; junction bases left unmatched: 7. From germline, CDR1 is ENHRY and CDR2 SYGVKD.